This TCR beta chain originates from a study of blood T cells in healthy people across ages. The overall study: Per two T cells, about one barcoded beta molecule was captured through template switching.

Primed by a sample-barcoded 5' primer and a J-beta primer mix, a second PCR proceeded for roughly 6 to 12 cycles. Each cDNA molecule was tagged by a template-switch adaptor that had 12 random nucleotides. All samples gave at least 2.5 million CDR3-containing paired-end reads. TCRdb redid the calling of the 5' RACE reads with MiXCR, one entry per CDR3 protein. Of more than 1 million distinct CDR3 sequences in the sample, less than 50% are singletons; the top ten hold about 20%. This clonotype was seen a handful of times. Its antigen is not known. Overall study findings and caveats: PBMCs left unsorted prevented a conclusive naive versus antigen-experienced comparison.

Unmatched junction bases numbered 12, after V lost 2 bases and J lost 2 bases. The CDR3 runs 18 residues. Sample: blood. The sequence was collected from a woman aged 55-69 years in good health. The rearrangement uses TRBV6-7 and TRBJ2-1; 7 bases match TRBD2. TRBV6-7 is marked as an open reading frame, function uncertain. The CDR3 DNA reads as TGTGCCAGCAGTTACCGTCGGGAGGCGAGATCTCCCTACAATGAGCAGTTCTTC. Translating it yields CASSYRREARSPYNEQFF.